A single sample is the source of the 18 T cell receptor beta chains below, sequenced in a study of blood T cell repertoires in COVID-19 (dated by TCRdb to 2020 to 2022). Receptors were amplified or captured by the immunoSEQ multiplex PCR assay. Not all clones reach the TCRdb copy of this immuneACCESS table, which keeps in-frame sequences only. Checked studies attribute under half of the gap to unresolved V genes and leave the rest unexplained. The sample profile shows some 400,000 clones; about 90% of them were found once. About 1.7% of the sample belongs to the ten largest clones. Sample: PBMCs or T cells enriched from blood (not recorded which). The receptors here all came from a woman aged 30 to 39 who had recovered from COVID-19.

The rearrangement links TRBV9 to TRBJ1-3; D may be TRBD1 (5 bases). The CDR3 runs 17 residues. CDR1 is SGDLS, CDR2 YYNGEE, per germline. Trimming took 3 bases from V and 4 from J, leaving 20 bases between them. CDR3 in DNA: TGTGCCAGCAGCGCCATGGATTTGGCCAGGGTCGGAAACACCATATATTTT. Protein sequence: CASSAMDLARVGNTIYF.

V is TRBV7-2 and J is TRBJ1-4, with 8 bases matching TRBD1. The CDR3 is 14 residues long. Germline V gene sequence: CDR1 SGHTA, CDR2 FQGNSA. V lost 5 bases to trimming and J lost 5 bases; unmatched junction nucleotides: 4. CDR3 sequence (DNA): TGTGCCAGCAGCCTACAGGGGGGCAATGAAAAACTGTTTTTT. As protein: CASSLQGGNEKLFF.

The gene calls are TRBV28 and TRBJ2-7; D possibly corresponds to TRBD1 (6 bases). The CDR3 is 15 amino acids. V lost 5 bases, J lost 6 bases, and 20 bases lay in between. Germline assignment: CDR1 MDHEN and CDR2 SYDVKM. CDR3 amino acids: CASSPLQGLLREQYF. As DNA, the CDR3 is TGTGCCAGCAGTCCGCTACAGGGTTTGCTTCGCGAGCAGTACTTC.

This chain links TRBV30 with TRBJ2-5; TRBD2 is a possible D gene (6 bases). V lost 2 bases to trimming and J lost 2 bases, with 12 bases between them. This CDR3 region has 14 residues. Germline V gives CDR1 GTSNPN, CDR2 SVGIG (reference sequence). The CDR3 DNA reads TGTGCCTGGAGTCCTAGCGTCTTACAAGAGACCCAGTACTTC. Its protein product is CAWSPSVLQETQYF.

The chain joins TRBV28 to TRBJ2-7; 9 bases match TRBD2. V lost 6 bases and J lost 4; bases outside the gene matches: 10. CDR3 length: 15 amino acids. Germline CDR1 and CDR2: MDHEN and SYDVKM. CDR3 in amino acids: CASSPRGSGRYEQYF. CDR3 DNA sequence: TGTGCCAGCAGCCCCCGGGGTAGCGGGAGATACGAGCAGTACTTC.

This clone was detected only once. This chain uses TRBV12-3 or TRBV12-4 with TRBJ2-4; 9 bases are shared with TRBD1. The CDR3 spans 13 residues. V was clipped by 6 bases and J by 7 bases; unmatched bases: 4. The CDR3 DNA reads TGTGCCAGCAGCAGGGACAGGGCCAACATTCAGTACTTC. It translates to CASSRDRANIQYF.

For this clone: Other DNA variants within this sample encode the same CDR3. The V call is TRBV7-9, the J call TRBJ1-3; 9 nucleotides align to TRBD1. V was clipped by 5 bases and J by 3 bases; unmatched bases: 5. The CDR3 length is 15 residues. CDR1 is SEHNR and CDR2 is FQNEAQ in the germline V gene (reference sequence). CDR3 nucleotide sequence: TGTGCCAGCAGCCCGGGACAGGGCTATGGAAACACCATATATTTT. Amino acids: CASSPGQGYGNTIYF.

Only one count was recorded for this clone. This chain links TRBV7-9 with TRBJ2-7; TRBD2 aligns across 9 bases. Germline V gene sequence: CDR1 SEHNR, CDR2 FQNEAQ (reference sequence). This CDR3 comprises 18 residues. The J segment lost 3 bases and the V segment lost 0 bases, leaving 12 bases of the junction unmatched. Here the CDR3 DNA reads TGTGCCAGCAGCTTAGCGAATAGCGGGAGCATAATGGGCTACGAGCAGTACTTC. This translates into CASSLANSGSIMGYEQYF.

This clone came up once. The chain has TRBV30 and TRBJ1-1; D perhaps matches TRBD1 (5 bases). The CDR3 is 13 amino acids. Germline loops: CDR1 GTSNPN, CDR2 SVGIG (reference sequence). Trimming removed 2 bases from V and 4 bases from J, with 11 bases in between. DNA for the CDR3: TGTGCCTGGAGTCATGGGGGGACCACTGAAGCTTTCTTT. As protein: CAWSHGGTTEAFF.

V gene TRBV25-1 combines with J gene TRBJ2-1; 8 bases map to TRBD1. CDR3 length equals 14 residues. With V trimmed by 7 bases and J by 8 bases, 10 bases remained unmatched. Looked up from germline, CDR1 is MGHDK and CDR2 is SYGVNS. CDR3 residues: CASTRTGNEDEQFF. Here the CDR3 DNA reads TGTGCCAGCACCCGGACAGGGAATGAAGATGAGCAGTTCTTC.

This clone appeared a single time. The chain joins TRBV10-3 to TRBJ1-2, with 11 positions matching TRBD1. This CDR3 is 15 amino acids long. Germline V CDR1 and CDR2: ENHRY, SYGVKD. V was clipped by 6 bases and J by 3 bases; unmatched bases: 6. The CDR3 DNA reads as TGTGCCATCAGCTTGGGACAGGGGGTGGACTATGGCTACACCTTC. Encoded protein: CAISLGQGVDYGYTF.

This chain connects TRBV10-3 to TRBJ2-5, with 7 positions matching TRBD1. The CDR3 runs to 15 residues. The V and J ends lost 0 bases and 3 bases, in that order; junction bases with no gene match: 4. Germline CDR1 and CDR2: ENHRY and SYGVKD. The CDR3 sequence is CAISESGQREETQYF. The CDR3 nucleotides are TGTGCCATCAGTGAGTCGGGACAGCGAGAAGAGACCCAGTACTTC.

A single count supports this clone. The chain uses TRBV27 and TRBJ2-1; 9 positions match TRBD2. Unmatched junction bases numbered 26, after V lost 5 bases and J lost 9 bases. The CDR3 extends over 20 amino acids. Germline loops: CDR1 MNHEY, CDR2 SMNVEV (reference sequence). CDR3 coding DNA: TGTGCCAGCAGTGCCCTCCGCGGATCTTCCGGGACTAGCAGGTTCGGTGAGCAGTTCTTC. It specifies CASSALRGSSGTSRFGEQFF.

The rearrangement uses TRBV3-1 (or the pseudogene TRBV3-2) and TRBJ1-2; D unclear. This CDR3 comprises 14 residues. Germline loops: CDR1 LGHDT, CDR2 YNNKEL (reference sequence). Trimming took 0 bases from V and 5 from J, leaving 10 bases between them. CDR3 sequence (DNA): TGTGCCAGCAGCCAAGATCAAGGGAGATATGGCTACACCTTC. Protein: CASSQDQGRYGYTF.

The V call is TRBV7-3, the J call TRBJ2-3; TRBD2 is a possible D gene (6 bases). CDR3 length equals 13 residues. With 2 bases removed from V and 8 bases from J, the gap between germline ends came to 11 bases. The germline gives CDR1 SGHTA, CDR2 FQGTGA. CDR3 protein: CASSLELGGTQYF. CDR3 bases: TGTGCCAGCAGCTTAGAACTGGGGGGTACGCAGTATTTT.

The V and J genes are TRBV3-1 (or the pseudogene TRBV3-2) and TRBJ2-4, with 11 bases identical to TRBD2. Germline trimming cut 1 base from V and 9 bases from J; bases unmatched to any gene: 5. Germline CDR1 reads LGHDT; CDR2 reads YNNKEL (reference sequence). The CDR3 contains 15 residues. Here the CDR3 reads CASSQGSGGASIQYF. The CDR3 nucleotides read TGTGCCAGCAGCCAAGGTAGCGGGGGGGCCTCCATTCAGTACTTC.

V gene TRBV9 combines with J gene TRBJ1-1, with 7 bases fitting TRBD1. This CDR3 region has 15 residues. From germline, CDR1 is SGDLS and CDR2 YYNGEE. The junction had 8 bases not matched to a gene; V was cut back by 3 bases and J by 3 bases. The CDR3 DNA is TGTGCCAGCAGCGCCGGGGACAGAACTTACACTGAAGCTTTCTTT. This codes for CASSAGDRTYTEAFF.

V gene TRBV5-6 combines with J gene TRBJ2-2; D may be TRBD1 (5 bases). Trimming took 2 bases from V and 0 from J, leaving 14 bases between them. The germline V gene has CDR1 SGHDT and CDR2 YYEEEE. The CDR3 is made up of 17 amino acids. This chain's CDR3 is CASSFVQVEANTGELFF. The DNA for the CDR3 is TGTGCCAGCAGCTTCGTACAGGTTGAAGCGAACACCGGGGAGCTGTTTTTT.